This passage covers 32 T cell receptor beta chains from one sample sequenced in a study of tissue T cells after allogeneic stem cell transplantation (dated by TCRdb to 2022 to 2024). Libraries came from the immunoSEQ multiplex PCR assay. As stored in TCRdb, this immuneACCESS dataset retains in-frame rearrangements with V and J assigned. A fraction of the clones does not appear; measured against another copy, unresolved V genes explain less than half of the discrepancy, and the remainder lacks a known reason. In all, the sample holds 2,500 to 3,500 clones, and under 45% of those were seen once. The ten biggest clones cover under 40% of the sample. What this sample's time point label stands for: mouse harvest day 14 after allogeneic transplant. Mouse grafts consisting of 10^7 T-cell-depleted bone marrow cells combined with 10^6 splenic CD5+ T cells were administered by tail vein injection. Input material: gut tissue. Receptors were obtained from a female BALB/c mouse given C57BL/6 T cells with graft-versus-host disease after an allogeneic hematopoietic cell transplant.

A word on this clone: Gene labels here are mouse ones. With the read ending 1 residue before the CDR3 end, the germline J gene is used to fill in that end. The chain employs TRBV16 and TRBJ2-5; 9 bases match TRBD2. Germline assignment: CDR1 SGHSA and CDR2 FRNQAP. With V trimmed by 2 bases and J by 8 bases, 8 bases remained unmatched. This CDR3 spans 15 amino acids. The sequenced part of the CDR3 DNA is TGTGCAAGCAGCTTACCTGGGGGGGTAAGGGGCACCCAGTAC. Translation gives CASSLPGGVRGTQY. The complete CDR3 protein is CASSLPGGVRGTQYF.

This clone counts as medium-sized. Genes here carry mouse names. This CDR3 is CASGDEEAPLF. Partial CDR3 DNA: TGTGCCAGCGGTGATGAGGAGGCTCCGCTT. The chain is built from TRBV13-2 and TRBJ1-5; no reliable D call. With the read ending 1 residue before the CDR3 end, the germline J gene is used to fill in that end. Looked up from germline, CDR1 is NNHNN and CDR2 is SYGAGS (reference sequence). The CDR3 is 11 residues long. The V and J ends lost 0 bases and 8 bases respectively, with 3 bases between them.

This clone was observed a few times. Genes here carry mouse names. The CDR3 end lies 1 residue beyond the end of the read and is filled in from the germline J gene. The genes are TRBV5 and TRBJ2-5, with TRBD2 as a possible D gene (6 bases). Germline CDR1 is LGHNA and CDR2 is YNLKQL (reference sequence). Deletions cut 1 base from V and 10 bases from J, with 6 bases between. The length of the CDR3 is 11 residues. The DNA read from the CDR3 is TGTGCCAGCAGCCAAGCTGGGGCCCAGTAC. Translation: CASSQAGAQY. The whole CDR3 protein is CASSQAGAQYF.

With regard to this clone: Gene names refer to mouse genes. The read terminates 1 residue ahead of where the CDR3 ends, so the germline J gene completes it. The same CDR3 arises from other DNA sequences in this sample as well. This sequence joins TRBV16 and TRBJ1-4; D perhaps matches TRBD1 (5 bases). Germline lookup yields CDR1 SGHSA and CDR2 FRNQAP. CDR3 length equals 15 residues. V shed 0 bases and J shed 0 bases, with 5 bases lying between them. The CDR3 sequence is CASSLEGVSNERLFF. The CDR3 DNA, read in part, is TGTGCAAGCAGCTTAGAAGGGGTTTCCAACGAAAGATTATTT.

On this clone: Here the gene names and germline are mouse. With the read ending 1 residue before the CDR3 end, the germline J gene is used to fill in that end. The J gene is TRBJ2-3, the V gene TRBV12-2; 14 bases map to TRBD2. The germline CDR1 and CDR2 sequences are SGHLS and HYDKME. V dropped 4 bases and J dropped 3; count of bases not matched to a gene: 2. The CDR3 covers 15 residues. The CDR3 sequence is CASSRDWGGAETLYF. CDR3 DNA, as far as it was read: TGTGCCAGCTCCCGGGACTGGGGGGGCGCAGAAACGCTGTAT. Complete variable domain (other parts from reference TRBV12-2 and TRBJ2-3): NSGVVQSPRYIIKGKGERSILKCIPISGHLSVAWYQQTQGQELKFFIQHYDKMERDKGNLPSRFSVQQFDDYHSEMNMSALELEDSAVYFCASSRDWGGAETLYFGSGTRLTVL.

Remarks on this clone: Germline and genes here are mouse. The sequenced fragment ends 1 residue before the CDR3 boundary, so the rest is inferred from the germline J gene. The gene calls are TRBV2 and TRBJ2-4, with D possibly being TRBD1 or TRBD2 (5 bases each). Trimming took 0 bases from V and 0 from J, leaving 7 bases between them. In germline, CDR1 is LGHNA, CDR2 YSYQKL. The CDR3 has 15 amino acids. The CDR3 sequence is CASSQEGVSQNTLYF. The part of the CDR3 DNA that was read is TGTGCCAGCAGCCAAGAGGGGGTTAGTCAAAACACCTTGTAC.

Concerning this clone: Gene names and germline match the mouse. The CDR3 end falls 1 residue outside the read, so it is completed with the germline J gene. The genes are TRBV31 and TRBJ1-6; D unresolved. TRBJ1-6 is recorded as an ORF, its role being uncertain. Germline CDR1 is GKSSPN and CDR2 is SITVG. The CDR3 consists of 13 residues. Trimming pared 0 bases from V and 4 bases from J, leaving 4 bases between. This CDR3 is CAWSLPYNSPLYF. CDR3 DNA, as far as it was read: TGTGCCTGGAGTCTACCATATAATTCGCCCCTCTAC.

About this clone: Here the gene names and germline are mouse. Read coverage stops 1 residue before the CDR3 terminus; the germline J gene supplies the remainder. The V call is TRBV2, the J call TRBJ1-2; D gene unclear. Deletions cut 1 base from V and 3 bases from J, with 3 bases between. CDR1 is LGHNA and CDR2 is YSYQKL in the germline V gene. The CDR3 is 12 residues long. CDR3 loop: CASSQGYSDYTF. CDR3 DNA (partial): TGTGCCAGCAGCCAAGGGTACTCCGACTACACC. Together with reference TRBV2 and TRBJ1-2, the CDR3 gives the full variable domain: DPKIIQKPKYLVAVTGSEKILICEQYLGHNAMYWYRQSAKKPLEFMFSYSYQKLMDNQTASSRFQPQSSKKNHLDLQITALKPDDSATYFCASSQGYSDYTFGSGTRLLVI.

This clone is labeled large. Gene names and germline refer to mouse. With the read ending 1 residue before the CDR3 end, the germline J gene is used to fill in that end. The genes are TRBV26 and TRBJ2-1; perhaps D is TRBD1 or TRBD2 (5 bases each). Trimming pared 6 bases from V and 1 base from J, leaving 7 bases between. The CDR3 contains 13 residues. Germline CDR1 KGHPV, CDR2 FQNQEV (reference sequence). CDR3 sequence reads: CASSRDNYAEQFF. Incomplete CDR3 DNA: TGTGCCAGCAGCCGGGACAACTATGCTGAGCAGTTC.

In the case of this clone: Each gene name is a mouse one. From the germline J gene comes the end of the CDR3, since the read stops 1 residue before it. This chain connects TRBV26 to TRBJ2-4; 11 bases agree with TRBD2. The CDR3 length is 16 residues. Germline V CDR1 and CDR2: KGHPV, FQNQEV (reference sequence). V lost 4 bases and J lost 1; bases outside the gene matches: 4. The DNA read from the CDR3 is TGTGCCAGCAGTCCGGACTGGGGGGCTGGTCAAAACACCTTGTAC. Amino acids: CASSPDWGAGQNTLY. The full CDR3 sequence reads CASSPDWGAGQNTLYF.

As to this clone: Gene names denote mouse genes. The read finishes 1 residue shy of the CDR3 end, and the germline J gene is used to complete it. This chain uses TRBV17 with TRBJ2-1, with no clear D. V was clipped by 3 bases and J by 3 bases, with 6 bases between them. CDR1 and CDR2 from the germline V gene are MNHDT and YYDKIL. This CDR3 region has 13 residues. CDR3 bases read: TGTGCTAGCAGTAGGACAATCTATGCTGAGCAGTTC. Residues: CASSRTIYAEQF. From start to end, the CDR3 is CASSRTIYAEQFF.

Concerning this clone: The genes are named according to mouse. The missing CDR3 end, 1 residue past where the read stops, is filled in from the germline J gene. The chain uses TRBV3 and TRBJ1-4, with D possibly TRBD1 on 5 matching bases. This CDR3 region has 15 residues. The V end was cut by 8 bases, the J end by 3 bases, with 16 bases between. CDR1 and CDR2 (germline): SNHLY, FYNGKV (reference sequence). The CDR3 region is CASSLKGAANERLFF. CDR3 bases read: TGTGCCAGCTCTCTAAAAGGGGCGGCCAACGAAAGATTATTT.

The table lists this clone with a few counts. The listed genes are named as in mouse. The CDR3 end is not reached by the read, which stops 1 residue before it; the germline J gene fills it in. This chain connects TRBV5 to TRBJ2-7, with TRBD1 as a possible D gene (6 bases). V lost 0 bases and J lost 5, with 8 bases in between. CDR3 size: 13 residues. The V gene's germline CDR1 is LGHNA and CDR2 YNLKQL (reference sequence). This chain's CDR3 is CASSQDRGDEQYF. The CDR3 DNA, read in part, is TGTGCCAGCAGCCAAGACAGGGGAGATGAACAGTAC.

On this clone itself: The gene names given are mouse names. The read gets to within 1 residue of the CDR3 end, and the germline J gene fills in the rest. V usage is TRBV20 and J usage is TRBJ2-4, with D perhaps TRBD2 (6 bases). Trimming pared 3 bases from V and 2 bases from J, leaving 9 bases between. CDR1 is GFQATS, CDR2 STVNSAI, per germline. The length of the CDR3 is 13 residues. Incomplete CDR3 DNA: TGTGGTGCTAGTCACTGGGATCAAAACACCTTGTAC. Its translation is CGASHWDQNTLY. The whole CDR3 sequence reads CGASHWDQNTLYF. Full variable domain (rest looked up from reference TRBV20 and TRBJ2-4): GALVYQYPRRTICKSGTSMRMECQAVGFQATSVAWYRQSPQKTFELIALSTVNSAIKYEQNFTQEKFPISHPNLSFSSMTVLNAYLEDRGLYLCGASHWDQNTLYFGAGTRLSVL.

This clone was detected only a few times. Gene names and germline match the mouse. The CDR3 end lies 1 residue beyond the end of the read and is filled in from the germline J gene. This chain uses TRBV26 with TRBJ2-2, with D hard to call. This CDR3 has 12 amino acids. Trimming pared 4 bases from V and 3 bases from J, leaving 3 bases between. Germline assignment: CDR1 KGHPV and CDR2 FQNQEV (reference sequence). The CDR3 loop reads CASSRDTGQLYF. The sequenced CDR3 bases are TGTGCCAGCAGTCGAGACACCGGGCAGCTCTAC.

About this clone: Here the gene names and germline are mouse. The sequenced fragment ends 1 residue before the CDR3 boundary, so the rest is inferred from the germline J gene. The V and J genes are TRBV13-3 and TRBJ2-1; 12 bases agree with TRBD2. The CDR3 runs 16 residues. Germline-derived CDR1 and CDR2 are NNHDY and SYVADS. With 1 base clipped from V and 7 bases from J, the junction kept 6 bases outside the gene matches. The CDR3 bases that were read are TGTGCCAGCAGTGATTCGGGGACTGGGGGGAGGGCTGAGCAGTTC. Translating gives CASSDSGTGGRAEQF. The complete CDR3 protein is CASSDSGTGGRAEQFF.

Regarding this clone: Genes and germline are mouse. The read comes to an end 1 residue before the CDR3 does, leaving the germline J gene to fill in the end. The chain has TRBV13-2 and TRBJ1-3; 11 bases agree with TRBD1. This CDR3 contains 17 residues. J was trimmed by 0 bases and V by 0 bases; bases with no gene match: 2. CDR1 and CDR2 (germline): NNHNN, SYGAGS (reference sequence). The part of the CDR3 DNA that was read is TGTGCCAGCGGTGATGCGGGGACAGGGGGTTCTGGAAATACGCTCTAT. Encoded protein: CASGDAGTGGSGNTLY. The whole CDR3 region reads CASGDAGTGGSGNTLYF.

With regard to this clone: These gene names are mouse names. The read stops 1 residue short of the end of the CDR3; the missing end is completed from the germline J gene. The same CDR3 also results from other DNA sequences found in this sample. J is TRBJ1-1 and V is TRBV29, with 8 positions matching TRBD1. J lost 0 bases, V lost 6 bases, and 3 bases had no gene match. Germline V CDR1 and CDR2: MSHET, SYDVDS. The CDR3 has 14 amino acids. The CDR3 here is CASSPGQANTEVFF. CDR3 bases read: TGTGCTAGCAGCCCGGGACAGGCAAACACAGAAGTCTTC.

By share of the sample, this clone is large (0.1 to 1%). Germline and genes here are mouse. The read terminates 1 residue before the CDR3 end, so the remaining end is supplied by the germline J gene. The rearrangement links TRBV23 to TRBJ1-2. There are 12 residues in the CDR3. CDR1 is KGHTA and CDR2 is FQNQQP in the germline V gene. The DNA read from the CDR3 is TGCTCCAGCAGTCAAGGGGACTCCGACTACACC. Protein: CSSSQGDSDYT. The entire CDR3 is CSSSQGDSDYTF.

As regards this clone: Genes here carry mouse names. The CDR3 extends 1 residue past the end of the read, so its final part is completed from the germline J gene. This chain uses TRBV12-1 with TRBJ2-3; 14 positions match TRBD2. CDR3 length equals 14 residues. Germline V CDR1 and CDR2: SGHSN, HYEKVE. Trimming took 4 bases from V and 8 from J; bases not matched to a gene: 4. The CDR3: CASSRDWGGRTLYF. The sequenced part of the CDR3 DNA is TGTGCCAGCTCCCGGGACTGGGGGGGCAGAACGCTGTAT.

This clone has more than one count but fewer than ten. The gene symbols are mouse symbols. The DNA ends 1 residue before the CDR3 does, and the rest of the CDR3 is filled in from the germline J gene. V is TRBV26 and J is TRBJ1-3, with 7 nucleotides matching TRBD1. This CDR3 spans 15 amino acids. V gave up 4 bases and J gave up 3 bases; unmatched junction bases: 6. Germline CDR1 is KGHPV and CDR2 is FQNQEV (reference sequence). The CDR3 bases that were read are TGTGCCAGCAGTCGTTTGACAGGGAGTGGAAATACGCTCTAT. Protein: CASSRLTGSGNTLY. The CDR3 reads in full as CASSRLTGSGNTLYF.

This clone has a handful of counts. Gene labels here are mouse ones. The CDR3 sequence: CASSLSGGSSYEQYF. The covered CDR3 bases are TGTGCCAGCAGTCTGTCGGGGGGTAGCTCCTATGAACAGTAC. This chain joins TRBV26 and TRBJ2-7, with D possibly matching TRBD2 (6 bases). Sequencing ends 1 residue short of the CDR3 end; the germline J gene provides the rest. Deletions cut 0 bases from V and 0 bases from J, with 9 bases between. This CDR3 is 15 amino acids long. Germline-derived CDR1 and CDR2 are KGHPV and FQNQEV (reference sequence).

This clone was detected only a few times. These gene names are mouse names. Read data end 1 residue before the CDR3 end; the end is taken from the germline J gene. The chain joins TRBV4 to TRBJ2-7; TRBD2 agrees at 7 bases. CDR1 is LGHDT, CDR2 YNNKQL, per germline (reference sequence). CDR3 size: 12 residues. With V trimmed by 5 bases and J by 4 bases, 2 bases remained unmatched. The sequenced CDR3 bases are TGTGCCAGCAGCCTCTGGGGGTATGAACAGTAC. It encodes CASSLWGYEQY. The whole CDR3 sequence reads CASSLWGYEQYF.

This clone was seen a handful of times. Gene and germline names: mouse. The read ends 1 residue early relative to the CDR3; the germline J gene fills the gap. V gene TRBV26 combines with J gene TRBJ2-5; possible D gene TRBD1, 7 bases. Germline assignment: CDR1 KGHPV and CDR2 FQNQEV (reference sequence). The CDR3 sequence is 13 residues long. V shed 4 bases and J shed 3 bases, with 8 bases lying between them. This CDR3 is CASSPGGQDTQYF. The CDR3 DNA, read in part, is TGTGCCAGCAGTCCAGGGGGGCAAGACACCCAGTAC.

Only a few counts were recorded for this clone. Gene names and germline match the mouse. The read falls 1 residue short of the CDR3 end, and the missing part is taken from the germline J gene. V usage is TRBV3 and J usage is TRBJ2-2; D ambiguous. V dropped 5 bases and J dropped 1 base, with 2 bases sitting between them. The CDR3 runs to 12 residues. Per the germline V gene, CDR1 is SNHLY and CDR2 is FYNGKV (reference sequence). The CDR3 loop reads CASSENTGQLYF. The part of the CDR3 DNA that was read is TGTGCCAGCAGCGAAAACACCGGGCAGCTCTAC.

On this clone itself: Any gene name here is a mouse gene name. The DNA ends 1 residue before the CDR3 does, and the rest of the CDR3 is filled in from the germline J gene. The gene calls are TRBV26 and TRBJ1-3; the D gene is possibly TRBD1 (5 bases). CDR3 length: 15 amino acids. V was clipped by 4 bases and J by 1 base, with 11 bases between them. CDR1 and CDR2 (germline): KGHPV, FQNQEV (reference sequence). The chain's CDR3 is CASSRIGQSGNTLYF. CDR3 DNA (partial): TGTGCCAGCAGTCGAATTGGACAATCTGGAAATACGCTCTAT.

Of note for this clone: Germline and genes here are mouse. Coverage ceases 1 residue before the CDR3 finishes, and the germline J gene fills in the end. The chain joins TRBV16 to TRBJ1-3; D perhaps matches TRBD1 (6 bases). This CDR3 has 15 residues. From germline, CDR1 is SGHSA and CDR2 FRNQAP. V was clipped by 0 bases and J by 1 base, with 7 bases between them. The DNA read from the CDR3 is TGTGCAAGCAGCTTAGAGGGACAATCTGGAAATACGCTCTAT. As protein: CASSLEGQSGNTLY. The CDR3 reads in full as CASSLEGQSGNTLYF.

This clone qualifies as medium-sized. Each gene name is a mouse one. The CDR3 end falls 1 residue outside the read, so it is completed with the germline J gene. Other DNA sequences in this sample translate to the same CDR3. This sequence joins TRBV26 and TRBJ2-7; D possibly uses TRBD1 or TRBD2 (5 bases each). CDR1 and CDR2 from the germline V gene are KGHPV and FQNQEV (reference sequence). This CDR3 is 13 amino acids long. Deletions cut 0 bases from V and 3 bases from J, with 6 bases between. The covered CDR3 bases are TGTGCCAGCAGTCTGTCCGGGGGCTATGAACAGTAC. Translation gives CASSLSGGYEQY. The complete CDR3 protein is CASSLSGGYEQYF.

With regard to this clone: Gene names are the mouse ones. The read gets to within 1 residue of the CDR3 end, and the germline J gene fills in the rest. J is TRBJ2-2 and V is TRBV31; D is perhaps TRBD2 (6 bases). Germline CDR1 is GKSSPN and CDR2 is SITVG. V shed 0 bases and J shed 3 bases, with 14 bases lying between them. The CDR3 runs to 16 residues. This chain's CDR3 is CAWSLGSGVYTGQLYF. The part of the CDR3 DNA that was read is TGTGCCTGGAGTCTAGGATCTGGGGTCTACACCGGGCAGCTCTAC.

In its sample, this clone is large. Here the gene names and germline are mouse. The read finishes 1 residue shy of the CDR3 end, and the germline J gene is used to complete it. The chain links TRBV13-1 to TRBJ2-7, with 7 bases that match TRBD1. In germline, CDR1 is NSHNY, CDR2 SYGAGN. The CDR3 has 13 residues. The V and J ends lost 3 bases and 0 bases, in that order; junction bases with no gene match: 0. The CDR3 sequence is CASSAGGSYEQYF. The covered CDR3 bases are TGTGCCAGCAGTGCAGGGGGCTCCTATGAACAGTAC.

Remarks on this clone: Genes here carry mouse names. The read terminates 1 residue before the CDR3 end, so the remaining end is supplied by the germline J gene. The V call is TRBV3, the J call TRBJ2-1; 9 bases map to TRBD1. This CDR3 is built from 14 residues. V lost 4 bases, J lost 3 bases, and 1 base stayed unmatched. Germline assignment: CDR1 SNHLY and CDR2 FYNGKV (reference sequence). The CDR3: CASSSTGGYAEQFF. CDR3 bases read: TGTGCCAGCAGCTCGACAGGGGGCTATGCTGAGCAGTTC. The whole variable domain, remainder taken from reference TRBV3 and TRBJ2-1, is GPKVLQIPSHQIIDMGQMVTLNCDPVSNHLYFYWYKQILGQQMEFLVNFYNGKVMEKSKLFKDQFSVERPDGSYFTLKIQPTALEDSAVYFCASSSTGGYAEQFFGPGTRLTVL.

The sample holds a few counts of this clone. The germline and genes are mouse ones. The read ends 1 residue early relative to the CDR3; the germline J gene fills the gap. The V and J genes are TRBV13-2 and TRBJ2-1; TRBD1 might be the D (6 bases). Germline assignment: CDR1 NNHNN and CDR2 SYGAGS (reference sequence). Deletions cut 4 bases from V and 1 base from J, with 12 bases between. The CDR3 is made up of 15 amino acids. Partial CDR3 DNA: TGTGCCAGCGGTCCCCGGGACACAAACTATGCTGAGCAGTTC. The encoded protein is CASGPRDTNYAEQF. The complete CDR3 protein is CASGPRDTNYAEQFF.